This TCR beta chain was identified in a study of T cell changes during pregnancy in multiple sclerosis. Here immunoSEQ multiplex PCR was the method, and the copy in TCRdb shows in-frame clones only, minus some. The repertoire holds around 60,000 clones, around 92% seen once, with about 2.9% in the top ten. With 8 bases removed from V and 8 bases from J, the gap between germline ends came to 12 bases. The CDR3 extends over 12 amino acids. Germline lookup yields CDR1 MGHDK and CDR2 SYGVNS. This TCR was recovered from a female donor in good health, enrolled as a control in a pregnancy study. The input for sequencing was peripheral blood, taken in the second trimester of pregnancy. The V and J genes are TRBV25-1 and TRBJ1-4; no clear D gene. Here the CDR3 DNA reads TGTGCCAGCTGTGGTGGGCGCGAAAAACTGTTTTTT. Protein sequence: CASCGGREKLFF.